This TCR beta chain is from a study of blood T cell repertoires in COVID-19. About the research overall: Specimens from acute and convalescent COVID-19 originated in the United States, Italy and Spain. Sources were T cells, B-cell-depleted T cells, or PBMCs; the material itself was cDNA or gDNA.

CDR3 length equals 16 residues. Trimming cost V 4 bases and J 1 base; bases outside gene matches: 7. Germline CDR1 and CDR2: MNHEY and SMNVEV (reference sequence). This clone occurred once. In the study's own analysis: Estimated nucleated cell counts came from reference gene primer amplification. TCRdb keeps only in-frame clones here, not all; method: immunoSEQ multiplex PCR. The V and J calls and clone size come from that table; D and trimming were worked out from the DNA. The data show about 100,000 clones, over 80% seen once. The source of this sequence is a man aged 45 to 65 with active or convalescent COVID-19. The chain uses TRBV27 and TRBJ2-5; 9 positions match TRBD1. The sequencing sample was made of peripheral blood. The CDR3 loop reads CASSSYRGQSQETQYF. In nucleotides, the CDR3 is TGTGCCAGCAGTTCCTACAGGGGGCAGAGCCAAGAGACCCAGTACTTC.